This T cell receptor (beta chain) was identified during a study of a mutant IDH1 vaccine in newly diagnosed glioma (dated by TCRdb to about 2021). About the study as a whole: Of the approximately 30 treated patients, around 60% were male and 37.5% were female, and the mean age was 40.4 years. Prior to enrollment, standard therapy consisting of radiotherapy alone, temozolomide alone, or radiochemotherapy with temozolomide had been administered to patients, with the combination being received by most patients. Peripheral blood was drawn at six visits: V03 (baseline), V05, V07, V10, V12 and V13. For exploratory analyses, some 24 treated patients had longitudinal TCRB deep sequencing done wherever samples were available.

The CDR3 spans 13 residues, from the cysteine through the phenylalanine. This entry keeps only the CDR3 DNA: 39 bases, framed from base 1. The trim is 0 bases for V and 5 bases for J, with a gap of 10 bases between the germline ends. CDR1 and CDR2, per the germline V gene (reference sequence), are GTSNPN and SVGIG. The research as a whole found: It was noted by the authors that analyses of patient blood samples could not be reproduced owing to sample limitations. Immune responses induced by the vaccine were seen in approximately 93% of patients across multiple MHC alleles. Pseudoprogression seemed to be unrelated to changes in the top peripheral T cell clonotypes found by TCRB sequencing. PBMC samples for TCRB deep sequencing were selected based on availability.

To prepare the library, the immunoSEQ multiplex PCR assay was applied. Rearranged TCR beta chain sequences were amplified using the hsTCRB Kit according to the manufacturer's protocol. An Illumina MiSeq was used to sequence the TCRB libraries. For the original study's pipeline: The kit vendor's proprietary platform handled demultiplexing, trimming and gene mapping. This immuneACCESS table, as held by TCRdb, lists in-frame sequences with V and J called but not all clones. Of the missing ones, under half trace to an unresolved V gene in checked studies; the others have no known cause. The V and J calls and the clone size are those of that table, but D and trimming were determined from the DNA. This sample holds 55,000 to 70,000 clones; approximately 79% were observed only once. Together, the top ten hold 7% to 10% of the sample. Note on this clone: Its antigen remains unidentified. No base qualities exist here, and no much larger clone lies one base off it.

The time point label, read with the paper, signifies: baseline, week 1 (first vaccination visit). The label giving this sample's treatment or condition can be read as: pre-vaccination baseline after standard-of-care therapy. Donors had newly diagnosed WHO grade 3 or 4 IDH1-mutant astrocytomas with loss of nuclear ATRX. The samples were drawn from NOA16, a multicentre, single-arm, open-label phase I trial in Germany that tested a mutant IDH1 peptide vaccine in humans for the first time. Blood drawn at visit V03 was used as the baseline sample for immunogenicity testing. Genomic DNA for TCRB sequencing was extracted from EDTA blood using the DNeasy Blood and Tissue Kit.

This chain is built from TRBV30 and TRBJ1-1, with the D gene not clear enough to name. Specimen: PBMCs, collected from a glioma patient treated with radiotherapy, temozolomide or both. This TCR derives from a man over 45 with glioma. The nucleotide sequence is given as TGTGCCTGGAGTGTAGGAGGGAATACTGAAGCTTTCTTT. This gives the protein CAWSVGGNTEAFF.